Here is one T cell receptor (beta chain) with its context. Time point of the sample: cycle 4 day 1 (C4D1), after 6 weeks of nivolumab. All trial patients relapsed after autologous stem cell transplantation. The investigators isolated CD8+ T cells from thawed PBMCs using magnetic negative selection. Sequencing used immunoSEQ multiplex PCR; TCRdb keeps in-frame clones, though not all of them. The sample yields about 15,000 clones, 75% to 90% seen once. This specimen comes from a study of PD-1 blockade in classical Hodgkin lymphoma. Per the germline V gene, CDR1 is MDHEN and CDR2 is SYDVKM. Trimming took 2 bases from V and 2 from J, leaving 7 bases between them. This CDR3 spans 14 amino acids.

This chain uses TRBV28 with TRBJ1-3, with D hard to call. The sample in question was CD8+ T cells from blood, obtained before the fourth cycle of nivolumab. This receptor was obtained from a human donor with classical Hodgkin lymphoma. In DNA, the CDR3 is TGTGCCAGCAGTTTAATAATAGCTGGAAACACCATATATTTT. This codes for CASSLIIAGNTIYF.